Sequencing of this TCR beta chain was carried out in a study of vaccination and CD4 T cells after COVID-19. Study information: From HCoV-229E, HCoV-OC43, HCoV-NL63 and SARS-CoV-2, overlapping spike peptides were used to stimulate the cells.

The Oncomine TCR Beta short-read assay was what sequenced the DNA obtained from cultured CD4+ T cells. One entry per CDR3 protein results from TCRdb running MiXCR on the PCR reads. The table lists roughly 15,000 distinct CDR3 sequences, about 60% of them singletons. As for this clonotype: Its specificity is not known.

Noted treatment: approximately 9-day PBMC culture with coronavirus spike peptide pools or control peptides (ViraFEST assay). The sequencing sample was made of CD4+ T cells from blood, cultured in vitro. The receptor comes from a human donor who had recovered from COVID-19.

This chain's CDR3 is CASSFAQGNTEAFF. Written as DNA, the CDR3 is TGTGCCAGCAGTTTCGCACAGGGCAACACTGAAGCTTTCTTT. The genes are TRBV7-2 and TRBJ1-1, with a possible D match to TRBD1 (6 bases). V lost 6 bases, J lost 2 bases, and 13 bases lay in between. This CDR3 has 14 amino acids. Per germline, CDR1 SGHTA and CDR2 FQGNSA.